This T cell receptor beta chain emerged from a study of cytomegalovirus exposure and HLA in healthy donors. A multiplex PCR was run with 60 Vbeta primers and 13 Jbeta primers. The assay was immunoSEQ multiplex PCR, and TCRdb's table has in-frame clones only and misses some. The repertoire includes about 150,000 clones, just under 80% of them detected once, and under 15% sits in the top ten. As for this clone: Its cognate antigen is unknown.

Findings and limits, study-wide: Segments of the TCR beta V type were, in most cases, productive about 87% or about 30% of the time in an earlier analysis.

V gave up 4 bases and J gave up 7 bases, with 17 bases separating them. The CDR3 consists of 15 residues. Germline V lookup: CDR1 SGHDT, CDR2 YYEEEE. The receptor was isolated from a woman aged 45-60 years in good health and CMV-seropositive. The rearrangement uses TRBV5-6 and TRBJ2-2; tentatively, D is TRBD2 (5 bases). The sequenced material came from PBMCs. The CDR3 bases are TGTGCCAGCAGCACCTACGGGGTCGGATACGGGGAGCTGTTTTTT. Translating it yields CASSTYGVGYGELFF.